One sample yielded the 5 T cell receptor beta chains listed below, sequenced in a study of early T cells in non-severe SARS-CoV-2 infection. TCRdb redid the calling of the 5' RACE reads with MiXCR, one entry per CDR3 protein. The table records about 52,000 distinct CDR3 sequences, 7% to 10% of them present only once. The source material was whole blood. The receptors come from an adult who was a healthcare worker with PCR-confirmed SARS-CoV-2 infection or an uninfected control (not recorded which).

This clonotype appeared many times. V is TRBV7-2 and J is TRBJ2-2; TRBD1 matches at 7 bases. The CDR3 totals 16 residues. Germline CDR1 and CDR2: SGHTA and FQGNSA. Trimming cost V 5 bases and J 5 bases; bases outside gene matches: 11. The CDR3, as DNA: TGTGCCAGCAGCCCAGGACAGGTCCGTGAAACCGGGGAGCTGTTTTTT. It translates to CASSPGQVRETGELFF.

This chain uses TRBV29-1 with TRBJ2-1; 10 bases align to TRBD1. Germline V gives CDR1 SQVTM, CDR2 ANQGSEA. The length of the CDR3 is 16 residues. V lost 0 bases to trimming and J lost 8 bases; unmatched junction nucleotides: 10. The chain's CDR3 is CSVEDQGQGLSYEQFF. The CDR3 nucleotides are TGCAGCGTTGAAGATCAGGGACAGGGGTTGAGTTATGAGCAGTTCTTC.

The rearrangement uses TRBV18 and TRBJ1-6; TRBD1 matches 7 bases. CDR1 KGHSH and CDR2 LQKENI come from the germline V gene. This CDR3 has 14 residues. V gave up 4 bases and J gave up 8 bases; unmatched junction bases: 5. CDR3 nucleotide sequence: TGTGCCAGCTCACTTGATGACAGGGATTCACCCCTCCACTTT. Protein sequence: CASSLDDRDSPLHF.

This clonotype was seen ten or more times. The chain uses TRBV18 and TRBJ2-3; no clear D. Trimming pared 4 bases from V and 2 bases from J, leaving 16 bases between. Per the germline V gene, CDR1 is KGHSH and CDR2 is LQKENI. The CDR3 has 16 residues. The CDR3 region has the DNA TGTGCCAGCTCACTGAACCGACGGAGCAACACAGATACGCAGTATTTT. Encoded protein: CASSLNRRSNTDTQYF.

The chain uses TRBV7-6 and TRBJ2-3; D tentatively reads TRBD1 or TRBD2 (5 bases each). Germline V gives CDR1 SGHVS, CDR2 FNYEAQ. Trimming took off 5 bases at V and 5 bases at J, with 14 bases between the two ends. This CDR3 has 14 amino acids. CDR3 sequence: CASSPTGPEDTQYF. In nucleotides, the CDR3 is TGTGCCAGCAGCCCAACGGGACCCGAAGATACGCAGTATTTT.